Listed here are 18 T cell receptor beta chains from one sample, sequenced in a study of T cells in localized non-small cell lung cancer. Sequenced by immunoSEQ multiplex PCR; TCRdb stores in-frame clones only, minus some. The sample shows about 15,000 clones, 85% to 90% of them seen only once. This sample comprised peripheral blood, obtained before any cancer treatment. The receptor source for this set is a woman aged 40-69 years with stage I lung adenocarcinoma.

This clone qualifies as medium-sized. The chain carries TRBV7-9 and TRBJ1-2, with 10 bases lining up with TRBD1. CDR1 SEHNR and CDR2 FQNEAQ come from the germline V gene (reference sequence). CDR3 length: 14 residues. V shed 1 base and J 8 bases; nucleotides not matched to a gene: 4. The CDR3 loop reads CASSLVTGGPGYTF. CDR3 DNA sequence: TGTGCCAGCAGCTTAGTGACAGGGGGCCCGGGCTACACCTTC.

V gene TRBV10-3 combines with J gene TRBJ2-1; D not certain. The CDR3 consists of 12 residues. The V end lost 4 bases, the J end lost 5 bases, and 6 bases lay between the germline ends. Germline CDR1 is ENHRY and CDR2 is SYGVKD. The CDR3 protein is CAISGDHNEQFF. CDR3 DNA sequence: TGTGCCATCAGTGGAGATCACAATGAGCAGTTCTTC.

This clone appeared once. The V call is TRBV13, the J call TRBJ2-1, with 11 bases fitting TRBD2. The CDR3 length is 15 residues. The V segment lost 5 bases and the J segment 9 bases; nucleotides outside the gene matches: 9. Germline assignment: CDR1 PRHDT and CDR2 FYEKMQ (reference sequence). Written as DNA, the CDR3 is TGTGCCAGCAGCCTACGACTAGCGGGGCAGGGTGAGCAGTTCTTC. Translated, it gives CASSLRLAGQGEQFF. The complete variable domain, with remaining parts taken from reference TRBV13 and TRBJ2-1, reads AAGVIQSPRHLIKEKRETATLKCYPIPRHDTVYWYQQGPGQDPQFLISFYEKMQSDKGSIPDRFSAQQFSDYHSELNMSSLELGDSALYFCASSLRLAGQGEQFFGPGTRLTVL.

CDR3 in DNA: TGCGCCAGCAGCTTGGCTGCTAGCGGGGAATACAATGAGCAGTTCTTC. It specifies CASSLAASGEYNEQFF. The chain couples TRBV5-1 to TRBJ2-1; 9 bases line up with TRBD2. The germline CDR1 and CDR2 sequences are SGHRS and YFSETQ. The CDR3 runs to 16 residues. J lost 4 bases, V lost 0 bases, and 5 bases had no gene match.

The J gene is TRBJ2-1, the V gene TRBV5-1; D unclear. The ends were cut back, 0 bases at V and 5 bases at J, with 9 bases in the middle. In germline, CDR1 is SGHRS, CDR2 YFSETQ. This CDR3 is 14 amino acids long. The CDR3 DNA sequence: TGCGCCAGCAGCTTGGGACGGTTAAACAATGAGCAGTTCTTC. It translates to CASSLGRLNNEQFF. Full variable domain (outside the CDR3, taken from reference TRBV5-1 and TRBJ2-1): KAGVTQTPRYLIKTRGQQVTLSCSPISGHRSVSWYQQTPGQGLQFLFEYFSETQRNKGNFPGRFSGRQFSNSRSEMNVSTLELGDSALYLCASSLGRLNNEQFFGPGTRLTVL.

The count of this clone is one. The V and J genes are TRBV5-6 and TRBJ1-4; 10 nucleotides line up with TRBD1. Unmatched junction bases numbered 11, after V lost 1 base and J lost 11 bases. Germline values: CDR1 SGHDT, CDR2 YYEEEE. CDR3 length: 16 residues. The CDR3 DNA is TGTGCCAGCAGCTTGCGGACAGGGGGGCGGTCAGAGAAACTGTTTTTT. Translated, it gives CASSLRTGGRSEKLFF.

The chain is built from TRBV4-1 and TRBJ2-1; possible D gene TRBD2, 5 bases. V was pared by 0 bases and J by 7 bases, with 19 bases between. From germline, CDR1 is MGHRA and CDR2 YSYEKL. This CDR3 is 17 amino acids long. In DNA, the CDR3 is TGCGCCAGCAGCCAAGAAACTAGTACATTTGAGAGGAATGAGCAGTTCTTC. As protein: CASSQETSTFERNEQFF.

V gene TRBV5-1 combines with J gene TRBJ2-3; the match to TRBD1 covers 8 bases. The junction had 9 bases not matched to a gene; V was cut back by 4 bases and J by 2 bases. This CDR3 comprises 16 residues. Germline V gene sequence: CDR1 SGHRS, CDR2 YFSETQ. As DNA, the CDR3 is TGCGCCAGCAGCGAAACGGACAGGGTCAACACAGATACGCAGTATTTT. It translates to CASSETDRVNTDTQYF. Full variable domain (outside the CDR3, taken from reference TRBV5-1 and TRBJ2-3): KAGVTQTPRYLIKTRGQQVTLSCSPISGHRSVSWYQQTPGQGLQFLFEYFSETQRNKGNFPGRFSGRQFSNSRSEMNVSTLELGDSALYLCASSETDRVNTDTQYFGPGTRLTVL.

The rearrangement links TRBV6-6 to TRBJ1-2, with D possibly TRBD1 on 6 matching bases. CDR1 is MNHNY, CDR2 SVGAGI, per germline (reference sequence). The V gene lost 6 bases and the J gene lost 0 bases, with 14 bases spanning the gap. The CDR3 length is 15 residues. The CDR3, as DNA: TGTGCCAGCAGCCCTCGGGGACACGCTAACTATGGCTACACCTTC. It is translated as CASSPRGHANYGYTF.

The chain is built from TRBV5-6 and TRBJ2-1; D ambiguous. Germline loops: CDR1 SGHDT, CDR2 YYEEEE. The CDR3 length is 14 residues. V was clipped by 0 bases and J by 3 bases, with 7 bases between them. CDR3 region: CASSLAALYNEQFF. The CDR3 DNA reads as TGTGCCAGCAGCTTGGCAGCTCTCTACAATGAGCAGTTCTTC.

The table lists this clone with a count of one. This chain joins TRBV19 and TRBJ2-1; D uncertain. The V end lost 6 bases, the J end lost 0 bases, and 6 bases lay between the germline ends. CDR3 length: 13 amino acids. Germline CDR1 and CDR2: LNHDA and SQIVND (reference sequence). CDR3 bases: TGTGCCAGTAGCTGGGGCTCCTACAATGAGCAGTTCTTC. Protein product: CASSWGSYNEQFF.

The chain couples TRBV2 to TRBJ2-1; possible D gene TRBD1, 6 bases. V gave up 3 bases and J gave up 9 bases, with 6 bases separating them. Germline-derived CDR1 and CDR2 are SNHLY and FYNNEI. This CDR3 has 11 residues. The CDR3: CASSDRGEQFF. The CDR3 bases are TGTGCCAGCAGTGACAGGGGTGAGCAGTTCTTC.

This clone showed up just a few times. V gene TRBV4-1 combines with J gene TRBJ1-6; no clear D gene. The CDR3 covers 19 residues. Germline V gives CDR1 MGHRA, CDR2 YSYEKL. V shed 0 bases and J shed 10 bases, with 25 bases lying between them. DNA of the CDR3: TGCGCCAGCAGCCAAGATGACCGGGCCTGGGTACCTGAGGCGTCACCCCTCCACTTT. Translating gives CASSQDDRAWVPEASPLHF.

This clone was detected once. CDR3 DNA sequence: TGTGCCAGCAGTCAGCGCAGGGGAACGTCTGAAGCTTTCTTT. This sequence encodes CASSQRRGTSEAFF. This chain connects TRBV28 to TRBJ1-1; perhaps TRBD1 as D (6 bases). The CDR3 contains 14 residues. Trimming stripped 5 bases from V and 6 bases from J, with 16 bases between. Germline CDR1 reads MDHEN; CDR2 reads SYDVKM. The complete variable domain, with remaining parts taken from reference TRBV28 and TRBJ1-1, reads DVKVTQSSRYLVKRTGEKVFLECVQDMDHENMFWYRQDPGLGLRLIYFSYDVKMKEKGDIPEGYSVSREKKERFSLILESASTNQTSMYLCASSQRRGTSEAFFGQGTRLTVV.

The rearrangement uses TRBV28 and TRBJ1-2, with D unresolved. V gave up 5 bases and J gave up 4 bases, with 17 bases separating them. The length of the CDR3 is 15 residues. CDR1 MDHEN and CDR2 SYDVKM come from the germline V gene. In nucleotides, the CDR3 is TGTGCCAGCAGTCCAGCCGGGAGCAAGGTCTATGGCTACACCTTC. This translates into CASSPAGSKVYGYTF.

The rearrangement joins TRBV28 to TRBJ2-5; 8 nucleotides agree with TRBD2. From germline, CDR1 is MDHEN and CDR2 SYDVKM. The CDR3 is 13 residues long. The J segment lost 4 bases and the V segment lost 6 bases, leaving 4 bases of the junction unmatched. The CDR3 loop reads CASSGGGRETQYF. The CDR3, as DNA: TGTGCCAGCAGCGGGGGGGGTAGAGAGACCCAGTACTTC.

The chain links TRBV2 to TRBJ1-6; tentative D call: TRBD1 (6 bases). CDR3 length: 14 amino acids. Trimming cost V 6 bases and J 7 bases, with 13 bases left between them. Germline V gene sequence: CDR1 SNHLY, CDR2 FYNNEI. The DNA for the CDR3 is TGTGCCAGCAGGGAGGACAGTCCGAATTCACCCCTCCACTTT. As protein: CASREDSPNSPLHF.

V gene TRBV6-5 combines with J gene TRBJ1-2; 10 bases match TRBD1. The length of the CDR3 is 15 residues. CDR1 MNHEY and CDR2 SVGAGI come from the germline V gene. V gave up 6 bases and J gave up 6 bases; unmatched junction bases: 10. CDR3 in DNA: TGTGCCAGCAGCCGTCGACAGGGGGCGGGAAATGGCTACACCTTC. Protein product: CASSRRQGAGNGYTF.